This TCR beta chain was documented in a study of Ad26.COV2.S vaccination and SARS-CoV-2 variants. Study conclusions and caveats: Marked by substantial breadth, spike-specific CD8+ and CD4+ T cell responses were reportedly seen after vaccination.

Regarding this clone: Its cognate antigen is unknown.

Only in-frame clones appear in the TCRdb table, and some are missing; sequencing was by immunoSEQ multiplex PCR. Of roughly 180,000 clones detected, about 83% appear once; the ten largest clones hold 4.5% to 7.5%. Germline loops: CDR1 MDHEN, CDR2 SYDVKM. The V end lost 2 bases, the J end lost 2 bases, and 9 bases lay between the germline ends. The CDR3 length is 14 residues. The TCR was taken from a human donor who had recovered from COVID-19. This chain links TRBV28 with TRBJ1-2, with D unresolved. The sample here was peripheral blood, taken after recovery from COVID-19. CDR3 sequence (DNA): TGTGCCAGCAGTTTAGTGGTCGAGAACTATGGCTACACCTTC. Protein product: CASSLVVENYGYTF.